This entry concerns a single T cell receptor (beta chain). Its antigen is still unknown. The junction departs from the called germline gene at one end, perhaps through a read error. TCR beta rearrangements were amplified from peripheral blood genomic DNA. This sample was taken from a study of T cell repertoires in aging, cancer and after chemotherapy. Study as a whole: Healthy donor repertoires were recorded over several months to years and showed clear clonal overlap. Study findings and constraints: Untreated cancer patients had significantly lower blood TCR diversity than age-matched healthy donors. Median generation probability rose over the chemotherapy interval in each cancer cohort, suggesting rebound thymic output.

Rearranged V-D-J TRB sequences were amplified with a mixed TRB-A/B primer pool. TCRdb processed the multiplex PCR reads anew with MiXCR; each CDR3 protein has one entry. The data contain about 3,100 distinct CDR3 sequences, roughly a third of them singletons. The sample was blood. This clonotype was sampled from a human donor in good health.

CDR3 protein: CAISLAGVTYEQYF. The CDR3 DNA follows: TGTGCCATCAGCTTGGCGGGGGTTACCTACGAGCAGTACTTC. The chain combines TRBV11-1 with TRBJ2-7; 7 nucleotides agree with TRBD2. The germline V gene has CDR1 SGHAT and CDR2 FQDESV (reference sequence). The CDR3 is made up of 14 amino acids.